Shown below are 3 T cell receptor beta chains from a single sample sequenced in a study of blood T cell repertoires in COVID-19. Data came from immunoSEQ multiplex PCR; TCRdb stores just in-frame clones and leaves some out. The sample lists approximately 210,000 clones, around four fifths seen once, with around 0.93% in the top ten. Sample: peripheral blood. These receptors all come from a man aged 55 to 70 with COVID-19, enrolled during active disease.

The chain combines TRBV7-8 with TRBJ2-7, with a possible D match to TRBD2 (6 bases). The V gene's germline CDR1 is SGHVS and CDR2 FQNEAQ. With 5 bases removed from V and 0 bases from J, the gap between germline ends came to 14 bases. This CDR3 has 15 amino acids. The CDR3 region has the DNA TGTGCCAGCAGCAAGGGACTGTTAAGCTCCTACGAGCAGTACTTC. As protein: CASSKGLLSSYEQYF.

The chain carries TRBV3-1 (or the pseudogene TRBV3-2) and TRBJ1-1; no clear D. Germline-derived CDR1 and CDR2 are LGHDT and YNNKEL (reference sequence). The CDR3 length is 14 residues. V dropped 9 bases and J dropped 2 bases, with 16 bases sitting between them. The CDR3 nucleotides read TGTGCCAGTTCTAGCGGCAGAAAAAACACTGAAGCTTTCTTT. Translated, it gives CASSSGRKNTEAFF.

Details on this clone: An end of the junction does not agree with germline; a read error may underlie this. V is TRBV30 and J is TRBJ1-4; tentative D call: TRBD1 (5 bases). The CDR3 extends over 12 amino acids. Germline values: CDR1 GTSNPN, CDR2 SVGIG (reference sequence). CDR3 sequence: CAWRTSHEKLFF. As DNA, the CDR3 is TGTGCATGGAGGACAAGTCACGAAAAACTGTTTTTT. Full variable domain (outside the CDR3, taken from reference TRBV30 and TRBJ1-4): SQTIHQWPATLVQPVGSPLSLECTVEGTSNPNLYWYRQAAGRGLQLLFYSVGIGQISSEVPQNLSASRPQDRQFILSSKKLLLSDSGFYLCAWRTSHEKLFFGSGTQLSVL.